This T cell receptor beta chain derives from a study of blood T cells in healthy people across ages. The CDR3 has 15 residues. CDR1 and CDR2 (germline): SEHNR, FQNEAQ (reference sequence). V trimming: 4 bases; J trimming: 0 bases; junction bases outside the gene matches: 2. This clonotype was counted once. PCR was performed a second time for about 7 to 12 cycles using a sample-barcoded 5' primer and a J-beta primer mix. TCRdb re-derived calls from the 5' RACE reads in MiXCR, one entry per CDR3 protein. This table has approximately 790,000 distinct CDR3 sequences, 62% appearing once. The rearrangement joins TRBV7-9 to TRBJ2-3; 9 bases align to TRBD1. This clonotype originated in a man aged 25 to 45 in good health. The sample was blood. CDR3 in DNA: TGTGCCAGCAGCTGGGACAGGGCTAGCACAGATACGCAGTATTTT. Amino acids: CASSWDRASTDTQYF.